The TCR beta chain described here comes from a study of blood T cell repertoires in COVID-19. Study-level background: COVID-19 samples from acute and convalescent phases originated in the United States, Italy and Spain.

Source study methods: The assay estimated nucleated cells by amplifying reference gene primers. The repertoire was sequenced with immunoSEQ multiplex PCR; TCRdb's copy has only in-frame clones and lacks some. V and J calls and clone size are copied from that table; D and trimming were computed from the DNA. The sample holds about 220,000 clones, about four fifths seen once. The CDR3 has 16 residues. Trimming took 7 bases from V and 0 from J; bases not matched to a gene: 6. Looked up from germline, CDR1 is LNHDA and CDR2 is SQIVND (reference sequence). The rearrangement links TRBV19 to TRBJ2-2; 9 positions match TRBD2. Material: peripheral blood. The receptor was derived from a woman at least 80 years old with acute or convalescent COVID-19. CDR3 coding DNA: TGTGCCAGTATTTTAGCGGGGGAAGCGAACACCGGGGAGCTGTTTTTT. This sequence encodes CASILAGEANTGELFF.